Described below is a single TCR beta chain sequence and its context. Its antigen is still unknown. This sample was taken from a study of a mutant IDH1 vaccine in newly diagnosed glioma. Turning to the study itself: Vaccination started 4-6 weeks after radiotherapy alone, or with temozolomide cycles.

Generated by immunoSEQ multiplex PCR, the TCRdb table keeps only in-frame clones and is missing some. Of 45,000 to 60,000 clones listed, around 89% are singletons. The sample's time point: week 35, safety follow-up. The study gave 300 ug of mutant IDH1 20-mer peptide per vaccine dose, with topical imiquimod. Eight vaccinations reached patients in weeks 1, 3, 5, 7, 11, 15, 19 and 23. Germline-derived CDR1 and CDR2 are SQVTM and ANQGSEA. V shed 4 bases, J shed 6 bases, and the junction held 4 bases outside the gene matches. The CDR3 consists of 14 residues. Sequences were derived from PBMCs, sampled from a glioma patient whose treatment included an IDH1 peptide vaccine. This receptor was obtained from a woman between 40 and 55 years old with glioma. The rearrangement links TRBV29-1 to TRBJ2-1; 12 bases are shared with TRBD2. The CDR3 DNA reads as TGCAGCGTTGTTGCGGGACTAGCGGGCAATGAGCAGTTCTTC. It yields the protein CSVVAGLAGNEQFF.